This record concerns one TCR beta chain sequence. Its antigen remains unidentified. The sample holds other DNA sequences that translate to the same CDR3. Some clones are missing from TCRdb's copy, which holds only in-frame ones; the method was immunoSEQ multiplex PCR. The sample holds fewer than 800,000 clones, just over 90% seen once. The data are from a study of shared clonotypes between healthy human individuals. Overall study results and limits: When compared with the clonotypes that were shared by all four sorted-subset donors, the non-shared clonotypes turned out to have lower generation probabilities. Researchers found naive subsets generally carried larger estimated richness than memory subsets.

Only CD45RO-negative cells positively selected for CCR7 counted as naive CD8 cells, so terminally differentiated effector memory CD45RA+ cells were excluded. The sequenced sample consisted of naive CD8+ T cells sorted from blood. The receptor comes from a man aged 30 to 45 in good health.

The CDR3 DNA is TGTGCCAGCAGCTTAGCGACTACTTACGAGCAGTACTTC. It translates to CASSLATTYEQYF. The chain is built from TRBV7-9 and TRBJ2-7; tentatively, D is TRBD2 (5 bases). The CDR3 is 13 amino acids. V shed 0 bases and J shed 4 bases, with 7 bases lying between them. The germline V gene has CDR1 SEHNR and CDR2 FQNEAQ (reference sequence).